This note documents a single T cell receptor beta chain sequence. The antigen it binds to is not known. Qualities for individual bases were not recorded, and no much larger clone is one base off. The germline V gene (reference sequence) specifies LNHDA as CDR1 and SQIVND as CDR2. Inclusive of the bounding cysteine and phenylalanine, the CDR3 is 15 residues long. Of all the DNA, just the CDR3 is kept, 45 bases in frame from base 1. V sheds 0 bases and J sheds 3 bases, leaving 9 bases between their ends. CD4+ T cells from unexposed donors were collected before the COVID-19 pandemic (2011-2018). Naive and memory CD4+ T cells were separated from cryopreserved PBMCs by first enriching for CD4 and then performing EasySep naive CD4+ T cell enrichment. Leukapheresis product for the unexposed donors was purchased commercially. PBMCs were isolated from leukapheresis product or whole blood by Ficoll-Paque PLUS gradient centrifugation. PBMCs were either cryopreserved at -140°C or used fresh in the expansion assay. The QIAamp Micro DNA Kit was used to extract genomic DNA from the CD4+ T cells.

The source of the sample is a study of CD4 T cells in relation to SARS-CoV-2 and coronaviruses (dated by TCRdb to the early 2020s). About the investigation overall: Using patient-derived lymphoblastoid cell lines, the shared crossreactive spike epitopes were mapped to their HLA restriction. The study assessed, at the TCR clonotype level, memory CD4+ T cell crossreactivity between SARS-CoV-2 and common cold coronavirus spike proteins. Samples from three pre-COVID donors and the naive versus memory experiments were sequenced with the Adaptive Biotechnologies TCR-sequencing kit; other data were Illumina-based. Expansion assays from other donors in the study were sequenced with a different, Illumina-based TCR-beta assay.

Uncultured naive and memory CD4+ T cell DNA received deep-resolution immunoSEQ TCR-beta sequencing. On the authors' methods: During preprocessing, nonproductive sequences were discarded, as were any CDR3s that did not begin with C, did not end with F or W, or were shorter than 7 amino acids. Cultured and uncultured naive and memory CD4+ repertoires were searched for CDR3s previously identified as spike- and CEF-reactive. CDR3 homology was quantified as pairwise Levenshtein distance, calculated with the stringdist R package after three terminal residues were trimmed from each end. Sourced from immuneACCESS, this table was stored by TCRdb with only in-frame sequences that have V and J called. A share of the clones is absent; for the studies checked, an unresolved V gene accounts for under half, and the remainder has no known explanation. V, J and clone size were drawn from that table, and D and trimming were deduced from the DNA. For this sample the table gives some 65,000 clones, of which 85% to 90% were detected only once. The ten largest clonotypes hold roughly 1.5% of the sample.

General conclusions and limits of the study: Crossreactive clones showed significantly weaker SARS-CoV-2-driven expansion than monoreactive clones, consistent with antigenic imprinting. Because the crossreactivity analysis focused on spike protein, crossreactivity against other viral proteins was not assessed. In roughly 60% of donors, memory CD4+ clonotypes turned up that crossrecognized SARS-CoV-2 and at least one common cold coronavirus spike. Naive versus memory sequencing indicated that memory recall responses, rather than primary responses primed during culture, are detected by the assay. No donor contributed both pre-pandemic and post-infection samples, which limited tracing the source of pre-existing responses. Small numbers of patients and of tested TCRs were a limitation of the study.

In this chain, TRBV19 is recombined with TRBJ2-4; TRBD2 might be the D gene, on 5 matching bases. This receptor was obtained from a human donor in good health. The sample was memory CD4+ T cells from PBMCs. The intended sense of this specimen's cell subset or site label: memory (non-naive) CD4+ T cells. Read as DNA, the sequence is TGTGCCAGTAGTATAGACACGAGGGACAAAAACATTCAGTACTTC. It translates as CASSIDTRDKNIQYF.